One sample yielded the 9 T cell receptor beta chains listed below, sequenced in a study of shared clonotypes between healthy human individuals. Only in-frame clones appear in the TCRdb table, and some are missing; sequencing was by immunoSEQ multiplex PCR. The sample records around 1.1 million clones, approximately 78% being singletons. Sequencing used memory CD4+ T cells from PBMCs. Subset meaning: CD45RA-negative fraction. The receptors here all came from a man aged 18 to 30 in good health. Some clones in this sample may be carry-over from other donors' samples.

The rearrangement joins TRBV9 to TRBJ2-2, with D perhaps given as TRBD1 or TRBD2 (5 bases each). The CDR3 spans 18 residues. CDR1 and CDR2 from the germline V gene are SGDLS and YYNGEE. Trimming took off 4 bases at V and 4 bases at J, with 23 bases between the two ends. The CDR3 sequence is CASSPRGINQGATGELFF. As DNA, the CDR3 is TGTGCCAGCAGCCCTCGGGGTATTAATCAGGGCGCCACCGGGGAGCTGTTTTTT. Full variable domain (rest looked up from reference TRBV9 and TRBJ2-2): DSGVTQTPKHLITATGQRVTLRCSPRSGDLSVYWYQQSLDQGLQFLIQYYNGEERAKGNILERFSAQQFPDLHSELNLSSLELGDSALYFCASSPRGINQGATGELFFGEGSRLTVL.

For this clone: Other DNA sequences in this sample translate to the same CDR3. This chain connects TRBV7-3 to TRBJ2-7; D remains unclear. Looked up from germline, CDR1 is SGHTA and CDR2 is FQGTGA. The CDR3 is 13 residues long. The ends were cut back, 5 bases at V and 3 bases at J, with 11 bases in the middle. The CDR3 DNA reads as TGTGCCAGCAGCCTCGATGGGAACTACGAGCAGTACTTC. Translation: CASSLDGNYEQYF.

The chain combines TRBV7-9 with TRBJ2-1; possibly TRBD1 or TRBD2 for D (6 bases each). The V end lost 5 bases, the J end lost 0 bases, and 17 bases lay between the germline ends. The CDR3 is 17 residues long. In germline, CDR1 is SEHNR, CDR2 FQNEAQ (reference sequence). The CDR3 region is CASSPKGVAVSYNEQFF. CDR3 bases: TGTGCCAGCAGCCCCAAGGGGGTAGCGGTCTCCTACAATGAGCAGTTCTTC.

V gene TRBV5-4 combines with J gene TRBJ1-3; the D gene is possibly TRBD1 (5 bases). CDR3 length: 13 residues. The ends were cut back, 0 bases at V and 4 bases at J, with 5 bases in the middle. CDR1 and CDR2 (germline): SGHNT, YYREEE (reference sequence). CDR3 amino acids: CASSLGQGNTIYF. CDR3 DNA sequence: TGTGCCAGCAGCTTGGGACAGGGAAACACCATATATTTT.

This chain connects TRBV5-6 to TRBJ1-2, with D tentatively TRBD1 (5 bases). V lost 0 bases to trimming and J lost 1 base, with 13 bases between them. Germline CDR1 SGHDT, CDR2 YYEEEE. The CDR3 is 16 amino acids. The CDR3 protein is CASSLGLVDSNYGYTF. Here the CDR3 DNA reads TGTGCCAGCAGCTTGGGACTGGTTGACAGTAACTATGGCTACACCTTC.

The V gene is TRBV15, the J gene TRBJ1-3; TRBD1 matches at 7 bases. Germline trimming cut 0 bases from V and 4 bases from J; bases unmatched to any gene: 3. The CDR3 contains 15 residues. Germline CDR1 and CDR2: LNHNV and YYDKDF (reference sequence). CDR3 in amino acids: CATSRERQGGNTIYF. CDR3 DNA: TGTGCCACCAGCAGAGAGCGACAGGGCGGAAACACCATATATTTT.

Turning to this clone: A read error likely explains this, since a far larger clone differs by one base. The chain has TRBV29-1 and TRBJ1-3; TRBD1 matches 7 bases. There are 14 residues in the CDR3. Germline V lookup: CDR1 SQVTM, CDR2 ANQGSEA. The CDR3 coding sequence is TGCAGCGCCTCCGGGACAGCCTCTGGAAGCACCATATATTTT. It is translated as CSASGTASGSTIYF.

The rearrangement joins TRBV29-1 to TRBJ2-3, with D unclear. The germline V gene encodes CDR1 SQVTM and CDR2 ANQGSEA. V was cut by 3 bases and J by 0 bases, with 10 bases left in between. CDR3 length: 14 amino acids. The CDR3 bases are TGCAGCGTTGATAGTGGTGCTAGCACAGATACGCAGTATTTT. Translation: CSVDSGASTDTQYF.

In regard to this clone: Other DNA sequences from this sample encode an identical CDR3 as well. J is TRBJ2-7 and V is TRBV7-2; maybe TRBD2 (6 bases). In germline, CDR1 is SGHTA, CDR2 FQGNSA. V gave up 1 base and J gave up 0 bases, with 7 bases separating them. CDR3 length: 14 residues. The DNA of the CDR3 is TGTGCCAGCAGCTTAGTCGGGAGCTCCTACGAGCAGTACTTC. It yields the protein CASSLVGSSYEQYF.